The clone carrying this T cell receptor beta chain was observed at least ten times. Its antigen is not known. It was with unique molecular identifiers that the TCRbeta library was prepared. TCRdb processed the PCR reads anew with MiXCR; each CDR3 protein has one entry. Of around 300,000 distinct CDR3 sequences listed, over 9.5% are singletons. This entry belongs to a study of T-cell reconstitution after alpha-beta-depleted transplantation in children. General study findings and limits: A year had passed since transplant, and T-cell counts and diversity by then came mostly from newly produced T cells. Expanded clones from the graft, numbering several hundred, reportedly supplied alpha-beta T cells about two months after transplant.

The CDR3 totals 13 residues. Germline CDR1 and CDR2: SQVTM and ANQGSEA. V lost 2 bases to trimming and J lost 5 bases, with 12 bases between them. The specimen was PBMCs, collected before TCRalphabeta/CD19-depleted stem cell transplant. The TCR sequence derives from a boy in the first two years of life with acute myeloid leukemia, due to receive a stem cell transplant. The J gene is TRBJ1-2, the V gene TRBV29-1, with D perhaps TRBD1 (5 bases). CDR3 nucleotide sequence: TGCAGCGTTGAAACAGGTGCACCATATGGCTACACCTTC. It encodes CSVETGAPYGYTF.